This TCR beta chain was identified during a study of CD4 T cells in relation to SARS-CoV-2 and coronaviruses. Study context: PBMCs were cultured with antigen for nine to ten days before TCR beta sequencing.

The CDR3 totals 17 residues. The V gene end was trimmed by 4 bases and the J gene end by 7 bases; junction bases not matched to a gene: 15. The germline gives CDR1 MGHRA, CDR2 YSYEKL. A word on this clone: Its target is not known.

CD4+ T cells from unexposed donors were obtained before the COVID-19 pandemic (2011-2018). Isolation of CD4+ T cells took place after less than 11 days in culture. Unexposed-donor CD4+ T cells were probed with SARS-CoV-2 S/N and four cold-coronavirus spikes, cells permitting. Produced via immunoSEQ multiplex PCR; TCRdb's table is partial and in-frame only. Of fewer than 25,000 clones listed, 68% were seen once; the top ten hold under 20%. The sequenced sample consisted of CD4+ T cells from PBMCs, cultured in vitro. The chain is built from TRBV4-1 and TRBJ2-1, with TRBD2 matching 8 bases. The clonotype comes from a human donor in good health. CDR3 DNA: TGCGCCAGCAGCCGCGGAGGACTAGCTATTTTGGGGAATGAGCAGTTCTTC. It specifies CASSRGGLAILGNEQFF.